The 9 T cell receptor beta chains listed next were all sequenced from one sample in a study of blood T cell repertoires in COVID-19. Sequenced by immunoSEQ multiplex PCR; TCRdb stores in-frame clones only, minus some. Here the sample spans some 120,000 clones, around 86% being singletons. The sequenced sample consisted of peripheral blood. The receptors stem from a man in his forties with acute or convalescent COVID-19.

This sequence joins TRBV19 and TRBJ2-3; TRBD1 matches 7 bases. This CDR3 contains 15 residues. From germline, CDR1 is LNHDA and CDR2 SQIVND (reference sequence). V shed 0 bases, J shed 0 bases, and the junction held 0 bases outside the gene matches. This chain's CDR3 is CASSIETGSTDTQYF. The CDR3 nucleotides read TGTGCCAGTAGTATAGAGACAGGGAGCACAGATACGCAGTATTTT.

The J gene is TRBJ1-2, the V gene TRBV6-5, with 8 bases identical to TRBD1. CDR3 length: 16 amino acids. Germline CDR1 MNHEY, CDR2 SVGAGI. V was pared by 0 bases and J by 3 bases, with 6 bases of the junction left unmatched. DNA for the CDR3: TGTGCCAGCAGTTACTCATCAGGGGGCCTGTACTATGGCTACACCTTC. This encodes CASSYSSGGLYYGYTF.

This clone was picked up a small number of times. The CDR3 nucleotides are TGCAGTGCTAGTTTAACTAGCGGGGAGACCCAGTACTTC. This translates into CSASLTSGETQYF. V and J are TRBV20-1 and TRBJ2-5; 9 bases are shared with TRBD2. Trimming took 3 bases from V and 5 from J; bases not matched to a gene: 4. The CDR3 contains 13 residues. In germline, CDR1 is DFQATT, CDR2 SNEGSKA (reference sequence).

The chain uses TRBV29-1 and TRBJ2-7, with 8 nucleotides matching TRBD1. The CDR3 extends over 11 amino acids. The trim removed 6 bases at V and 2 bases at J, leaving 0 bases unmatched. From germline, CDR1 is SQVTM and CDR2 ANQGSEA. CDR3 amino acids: CSVTGAYEQYF. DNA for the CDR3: TGCAGCGTGACAGGGGCCTACGAGCAGTACTTC.

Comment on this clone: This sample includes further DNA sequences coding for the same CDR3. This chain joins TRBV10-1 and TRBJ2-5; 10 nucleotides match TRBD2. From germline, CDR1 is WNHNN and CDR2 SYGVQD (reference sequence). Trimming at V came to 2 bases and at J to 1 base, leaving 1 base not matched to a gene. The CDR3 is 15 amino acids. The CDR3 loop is CASSESGRGQETQYF. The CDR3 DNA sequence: TGCGCCAGCAGTGAGAGCGGGAGGGGCCAAGAGACCCAGTACTTC.

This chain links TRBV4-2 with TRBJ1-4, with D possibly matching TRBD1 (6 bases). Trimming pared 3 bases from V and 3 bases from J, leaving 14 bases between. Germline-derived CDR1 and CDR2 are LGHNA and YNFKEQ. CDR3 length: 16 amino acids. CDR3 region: CASSQNPGAANEKLFF. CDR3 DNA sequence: TGTGCCAGCAGCCAGAATCCAGGGGCGGCTAATGAAAAACTGTTTTTT.

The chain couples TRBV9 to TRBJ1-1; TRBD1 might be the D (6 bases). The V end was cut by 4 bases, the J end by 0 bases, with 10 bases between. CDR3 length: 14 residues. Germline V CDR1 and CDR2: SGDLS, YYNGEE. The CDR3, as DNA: TGTGCCAGCAGCCTCCGGGACATGAACACTGAAGCTTTCTTT. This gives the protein CASSLRDMNTEAFF.

The CDR3 here is CASSNPRGPANYGYTF. The CDR3 region has the DNA TGTGCCAGTAGTAACCCTCGAGGGCCCGCTAACTATGGCTACACCTTC. This chain connects TRBV19 to TRBJ1-2; D ambiguous. The V and J ends lost 4 bases and 0 bases respectively, with 15 bases between them. The CDR3 is 16 amino acids. From germline, CDR1 is LNHDA and CDR2 SQIVND (reference sequence).

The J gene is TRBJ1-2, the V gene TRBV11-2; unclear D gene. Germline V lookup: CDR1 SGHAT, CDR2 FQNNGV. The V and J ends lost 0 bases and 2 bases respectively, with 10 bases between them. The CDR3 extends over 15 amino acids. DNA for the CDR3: TGTGCCAGCAGCTTAGAGGAGGGCCTAAACTATGGCTACACCTTC. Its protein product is CASSLEEGLNYGYTF.